This T cell receptor beta chain was recorded in a study of blood T cell repertoires in COVID-19. Measured with immunoSEQ multiplex PCR; TCRdb has only the in-frame clones, and not every one. The data contain about 430,000 clones, around nine tenths of them seen just once; the ten biggest clones take up roughly 0.78%. The sequence was collected from a man younger than 30 with COVID-19, enrolled during active disease. Sequenced material: peripheral blood.

CDR3 sequence: CASSFGPRRGLAGGPYEQYF. The CDR3 DNA reads as TGTGCCAGCAGCTTTGGACCGAGACGGGGACTAGCGGGAGGGCCCTACGAGCAGTACTTC. The rearrangement joins TRBV11-3 to TRBJ2-7, with 16 bases lining up with TRBD2. Trimming cost V 3 bases and J 2 bases; bases outside gene matches: 13. The CDR3 is 20 amino acids. Germline CDR1 SGHNT, CDR2 YENEEA.